One and the same sample provided the 17 T cell receptor beta chains below, sequenced in a study of T-cell memory formation after mild COVID-19. MiXCR, applied by TCRdb to the 5' RACE reads, yields one record per CDR3 protein. This sample has roughly 310,000 distinct CDR3 sequences, with 15% found just once. The specimen was PBMCs or a T cell subset sorted from them (not recorded which). Receptors were obtained from a man between 18 and 29 years old who had mild COVID-19 (a few samples of this study predate the infection). Cell type and time point are not known.

This chain links TRBV7-8 with TRBJ1-4; the D is unclear. Germline-derived CDR1 and CDR2 are SGHVS and FQNEAQ. V was clipped by 5 bases and J by 6 bases, with 13 bases between them. The CDR3 length is 14 residues. The CDR3 bases are TGTGCCAGCAGCGAGGAGGGTACATATGAAAAACTGTTTTTT. This gives the protein CASSEEGTYEKLFF.

The V and J genes are TRBV2 and TRBJ1-1, with D possibly being TRBD1 (6 bases). The CDR3 sequence is 16 residues long. Germline V CDR1 and CDR2: SNHLY, FYNNEI. V was pared by 2 bases and J by 0 bases, with 13 bases between. Written as DNA, the CDR3 is TGTGCCAGCAGTGAATTCGGACAGCTACTGAACACTGAAGCTTTCTTT. The encoded protein is CASSEFGQLLNTEAFF. The full variable domain, with the rest looked up from reference TRBV2 and TRBJ1-1, is EPEVTQTPSHQVTQMGQEVILRCVPISNHLYFYWYRQILGQKVEFLVSFYNNEISEKSEIFDDQFSVERPDGSNFTLKIRSTKLEDSAMYFCASSEFGQLLNTEAFFGQGTRLTVV.

In its sample, this clonotype was seen a few times. V usage is TRBV28 and J usage is TRBJ1-2; 8 bases match TRBD1. Germline loops: CDR1 MDHEN, CDR2 SYDVKM. Trimming cost V 8 bases and J 5 bases; bases outside gene matches: 10. The CDR3 is made up of 14 amino acids. In nucleotides, the CDR3 is TGTGCCAGCCTAACAGGGGGGCACGGGTATGGCTACACCTTC. Translation: CASLTGGHGYGYTF.

This sequence joins TRBV4-1 and TRBJ1-2, with 12 bases fitting TRBD1. The CDR3 totals 16 residues. With 2 bases clipped from V and 8 bases from J, the junction kept 9 bases outside the gene matches. The germline gives CDR1 MGHRA, CDR2 YSYEKL. The CDR3 sequence: CASSQQGTGGQGGYTF. CDR3 DNA sequence: TGCGCCAGCAGCCAACAAGGGACAGGGGGCCAAGGAGGCTACACCTTC.

This clonotype was found a few times. The chain joins TRBV7-2 to TRBJ1-1, with D hard to call. The CDR3 is made up of 13 amino acids. Germline CDR1 is SGHTA and CDR2 is FQGNSA. V was shortened by 3 bases and J by 3 bases, with 8 bases between the two germline ends. Here the CDR3 reads CASSFHSDTEAFF. DNA for the CDR3: TGTGCCAGCAGCTTTCACTCGGACACTGAAGCTTTCTTT.

This clonotype has ten or more counts. The gene calls are TRBV7-2 and TRBJ2-2; the D is unclear. The V gene's germline CDR1 is SGHTA and CDR2 FQGNSA. The CDR3 loop spans 14 amino acids. Trimming cost V 0 bases and J 1 base, with 3 bases left between them. The CDR3 sequence: CASSLAGNTGELFF. The CDR3 DNA reads as TGTGCCAGCAGCTTAGCTGGGAACACCGGGGAGCTGTTTTTT.

This clonotype was counted only a few times. The V and J genes are TRBV7-2 and TRBJ2-3, with D uncertain. V lost 5 bases, J lost 4 bases, and 10 bases lay in between. Germline CDR1 reads SGHTA; CDR2 reads FQGNSA. The CDR3 is 13 residues long. As DNA, the CDR3 is TGTGCCAGCAGCCCACTACGGCCAGATACGCAGTATTTT. This gives the protein CASSPLRPDTQYF. The full variable domain, its missing parts supplied by reference TRBV7-2 and TRBJ2-3, is GAGVSQSPSNKVTEKGKDVELRCDPISGHTALYWYRQSLGQGLEFLIYFQGNSAPDKSGLPSDRFSAERTGGSVSTLTIQRTQQEDSAVYLCASSPLRPDTQYFGPGTRLTVL.

This clonotype was counted only a few times. The chain employs TRBV6-6 and TRBJ1-1; D may be TRBD1 (6 bases). Germline assignment: CDR1 MNHNY and CDR2 SVGAGI (reference sequence). There are 13 residues in the CDR3. V lost 2 bases, J lost 4 bases, and 8 bases lay in between. CDR3 region: CASSYRGSTEAFF. The CDR3 nucleotides are TGTGCCAGCAGTTACAGGGGGAGCACTGAAGCTTTCTTT.

The chain links TRBV11-2 to TRBJ2-1; 7 bases line up with TRBD1. The CDR3 totals 14 residues. Trimming at V came to 5 bases and at J to 2 bases, leaving 3 bases not matched to a gene. From germline, CDR1 is SGHAT and CDR2 FQNNGV. CDR3 sequence (DNA): TGTGCCAGCAGCCCGGGACAGCCCTACAATGAGCAGTTCTTC. It codes for CASSPGQPYNEQFF.

This clonotype was counted many times. The junction shows a germline mismatch at one end, possibly a read error. The V and J genes are TRBV20-1 and TRBJ2-7; 8 bases fit TRBD2. Per the germline V gene, CDR1 is DFQATT and CDR2 is SNEGSKA (reference sequence). The length of the CDR3 is 13 residues. CDR3: CSASRGGWSEQYF. DNA for the CDR3: TGCAGCGCTAGCCGCGGGGGGTGGAGCGAGCAGTACTTC.

This clonotype appeared a few times. This chain's CDR3 is CASSMRGEVGNSPLHF. In DNA, the CDR3 is TGTGCCAGCAGCATGCGGGGGGAAGTAGGTAATTCACCCCTCCACTTT. V gene TRBV12-3 or TRBV12-4 combines with J gene TRBJ1-6; a weak D match, TRBD1 (5 bases). Between the trimmed V and J ends, which lost 6 bases and 6 bases, there was a span of 18 bases. The CDR3 consists of 16 residues.

This clonotype was seen more than once but under ten times. V usage is TRBV20-1 and J usage is TRBJ1-6; TRBD1 might be the D (6 bases). The CDR3 spans 13 residues. The ends were cut back, 5 bases at V and 10 bases at J, with 15 bases in the middle. Germline lookup yields CDR1 DFQATT and CDR2 SNEGSKA (reference sequence). In DNA, the CDR3 is TGCAGTGCTGATGGGGGGGGCGAATCACCCCTCCACTTT. Translated, it gives CSADGGGESPLHF.

Here the CDR3 DNA reads TGTGCCAGCAGTTACAGGGCGGGGCCCTACAATGAGCAGTTCTTC. Its translation: CASSYRAGPYNEQFF. This chain links TRBV6-2 or TRBV6-3 with TRBJ2-1, with D possibly TRBD2 on 6 matching bases. This CDR3 contains 15 residues. V lost 2 bases and J 2 bases, leaving 10 bases between the germline ends. CDR1 and CDR2 from the germline V gene are MNHEY and SVGEGT.

This clonotype occurred many times. The rearrangement links TRBV5-1 to TRBJ2-3; no firm D call. CDR3 length: 15 residues. The V end lost 0 bases, the J end lost 0 bases, and 8 bases lay between the germline ends. The germline gives CDR1 SGHRS, CDR2 YFSETQ. The CDR3: CASSLDRASTDTQYF. Here the CDR3 DNA reads TGCGCCAGCAGCTTGGATCGGGCTAGCACAGATACGCAGTATTTT.

This clonotype was found a few times. V gene TRBV7-9 combines with J gene TRBJ2-5, with TRBD1 identical over 8 bases. The CDR3 has 15 amino acids. V shed 5 bases, J shed 0 bases, and the junction held 5 bases outside the gene matches. Per the germline V gene, CDR1 is SEHNR and CDR2 is FQNEAQ (reference sequence). This CDR3 is CASSQGQEHQETQYF. CDR3 DNA: TGTGCCAGCAGCCAGGGACAGGAACACCAAGAGACCCAGTACTTC.

The chain joins TRBV4-1 to TRBJ2-3, with D unclear. Germline lookup yields CDR1 MGHRA and CDR2 YSYEKL. The CDR3 spans 15 residues. Trimming removed 0 bases at V and 5 bases at J, with 12 bases between. CDR3 sequence (DNA): TGCGCCAGCAGCCAAGATCAGGTTTTGCGAGATACGCAGTATTTT. This codes for CASSQDQVLRDTQYF.

This clonotype appeared a few times. Mismatch with germline at one junction end may stem from a read error. CDR3 residues: CCAAGVHPYEQYF. Written as DNA, the CDR3 is TGCTGTGCAGCGGGGGTACACCCCTACGAGCAGTACTTC. This chain links TRBV20-1 with TRBJ2-7; TRBD2 agrees at 8 bases. CDR1 is DFQATT, CDR2 SNEGSKA, per germline (reference sequence). The CDR3 sequence is 13 residues long.